The 14 T cell receptor beta chains below all came from one sample that was sequenced in a study of cytomegalovirus exposure and HLA in healthy donors. PCR employed 60 Vbeta and 13 Jbeta primers. Only in-frame clones appear in the TCRdb table, and some are missing; sequencing was by immunoSEQ multiplex PCR. The repertoire holds about 190,000 clones, with around four fifths as singletons. The sample was PBMCs. All receptors derive from a woman aged 40 to 50 in good health and CMV-seronegative.

This chain uses TRBV4-2 with TRBJ1-5; D is possibly TRBD1 (5 bases). Germline V gene data show CDR1 as LGHNA and CDR2 as YNFKEQ. The CDR3 runs to 20 residues. The germline V and J ends were trimmed by 0 bases and 4 bases, with 25 bases remaining between them. This chain's CDR3 is CASSQDEGGGEGKANQPQHF. The CDR3 nucleotides read TGTGCCAGCAGCCAAGATGAGGGTGGAGGGGAGGGGAAAGCGAATCAGCCCCAGCATTTT.

This clone was observed once. V is TRBV7-3 and J is TRBJ1-1; 10 bases agree with TRBD1. This CDR3 has 14 residues. The V gene's germline CDR1 is SGHTA and CDR2 FQGTGA. V shed 6 bases, J shed 1 base, and the junction held 2 bases outside the gene matches. CDR3 sequence: CASRGQGQNTEAFF. The CDR3 nucleotides are TGTGCCAGCAGGGGACAGGGGCAGAACACTGAAGCTTTCTTT.

This chain joins TRBV18 and TRBJ1-3; 9 bases match TRBD1. Per germline, CDR1 KGHSH and CDR2 LQKENI. V was pared by 3 bases and J by 0 bases, with 3 bases of the junction left unmatched. The CDR3 is 16 amino acids. The CDR3, as DNA: TGTGCCAGCTCACCGGGACAGGGTTCCTCTGGAAACACCATATATTTT. Encoded protein: CASSPGQGSSGNTIYF.

This clone appeared once. The gene calls are TRBV14 and TRBJ2-2; tentatively, D is TRBD1 (7 bases). CDR3 length: 19 residues. The germline V and J ends were trimmed by 4 bases and 1 base, with 22 bases remaining between them. Germline CDR1 is SGHDN and CDR2 is FVKESK. The DNA of the CDR3 is TGTGCCAGCAGCCCCAACAGGCAGGGGGGTATTGAGAACACCGGGGAGCTGTTTTTT. This encodes CASSPNRQGGIENTGELFF.

This chain uses TRBV29-1 with TRBJ1-1; perhaps TRBD1 as D (6 bases). CDR1 SQVTM and CDR2 ANQGSEA come from the germline V gene. CDR3 length equals 13 residues. Trimming took 3 bases from V and 11 from J, leaving 19 bases between them. CDR3 residues: CSVDPVGDTRAFF. The CDR3 DNA reads TGCAGCGTTGACCCCGTTGGGGACACTCGGGCTTTCTTT.

The chain couples TRBV19 to TRBJ1-2; 12 bases are a match to TRBD1. J gave up 8 bases and V 4 bases, and 2 bases lay outside the gene matches. The CDR3 is made up of 13 amino acids. Germline lookup yields CDR1 LNHDA and CDR2 SQIVND (reference sequence). CDR3 protein: CASSRDRGPGYTF. CDR3 DNA: TGTGCCAGTAGTAGGGACAGGGGGCCCGGCTACACCTTC.

The chain links TRBV29-1 to TRBJ1-2; D possibly corresponds to TRBD1 (6 bases). The CDR3 covers 13 residues. V lost 6 bases to trimming and J lost 12 bases, with 23 bases between them. Germline CDR1 SQVTM, CDR2 ANQGSEA. The CDR3 DNA reads as TGCAGCGTAGCCAGACAGGAGGAAGGTGAGAACACCTTC. Translation gives CSVARQEEGENTF.

This chain joins TRBV2 and TRBJ2-1; TRBD2 aligns across 7 bases. V lost 2 bases to trimming and J lost 0 bases; unmatched junction nucleotides: 4. Germline values: CDR1 SNHLY, CDR2 FYNNEI. The CDR3 length is 16 residues. In DNA form, the CDR3 reads TGTGCCAGCAGTGAATGGGGGGGGAGCTCCTACAATGAGCAGTTCTTC. Encoded protein: CASSEWGGSSYNEQFF.

This chain joins TRBV18 and TRBJ1-4; D ambiguous. From germline, CDR1 is KGHSH and CDR2 LQKENI. Trimming stripped 4 bases from V and 1 base from J, with 10 bases between. CDR3 size: 15 residues. CDR3 protein: CASSLSVLTNEKLFF. The CDR3 DNA reads as TGTGCCAGCTCACTTTCGGTACTAACTAATGAAAAACTGTTTTTT.

The sample holds a few counts of this clone. This sequence joins TRBV11-3 and TRBJ1-1; D gene uncertain. In germline, CDR1 is SGHNT, CDR2 YENEEA. Trimming removed 1 base from V and 9 bases from J, with 18 bases in between. The CDR3 consists of 15 residues. The CDR3 sequence is CASSLGRALEVKAFF. CDR3 nucleotide sequence: TGTGCCAGCAGCTTAGGGCGGGCCTTAGAGGTCAAAGCTTTCTTT.

The J gene is TRBJ2-1, the V gene TRBV5-1; the match to TRBD2 covers 10 bases. The germline V gene encodes CDR1 SGHRS and CDR2 YFSETQ. This CDR3 is built from 18 residues. V lost 3 bases, J lost 4 bases, and 13 bases stayed unmatched. CDR3 DNA: TGCGCCAGCAGCTCATGGCGGTCACTAGCGGGAATATACAATGAGCAGTTCTTC. This codes for CASSSWRSLAGIYNEQFF.

This clone showed up just a few times. The V gene is TRBV23-1, the J gene TRBJ2-7; 7 nucleotides match TRBD1. TRBV23-1 is flagged as an ORF with uncertain function. CDR3 length: 18 amino acids. V lost 2 bases and J lost 1; bases outside the gene matches: 14. The CDR3 loop is CASSQVRGKTTGSYEQYV. CDR3 DNA sequence: TGCGCCAGCAGTCAAGTCAGGGGAAAGACGACAGGGTCCTACGAGCAGTACGTC.

The CDR3 DNA sequence: TGTGCCAGCAGCATAGGACAGGAGAGCTCCTACGAGCAGTACTTC. Translated, it gives CASSIGQESSYEQYF. The chain carries TRBV5-6 and TRBJ2-7; 7 positions match TRBD1. Germline V gene sequence: CDR1 SGHDT, CDR2 YYEEEE. V trimming: 4 bases; J trimming: 0 bases; junction bases outside the gene matches: 7. The CDR3 spans 15 residues.

The chain uses TRBV11-3 and TRBJ2-3; 9 bases are shared with TRBD2. After removal of 8 bases from V and 4 bases from J, the junction contained 4 bases not matched to a gene. The CDR3 contains 13 residues. Germline V gene lookup returns CDR1 SGHNT and CDR2 YENEEA. CDR3 nucleotide sequence: TGTGCCAGCCGGACTAGCGTCCCAGATACGCAGTATTTT. The encoded protein is CASRTSVPDTQYF.